A selection of T cell receptor beta chains follows, all from one sample in a study of T-cell memory formation after mild COVID-19. TCRdb independently ran MiXCR on the 5' RACE reads; one entry per CDR3 protein. The table records approximately 580,000 distinct CDR3 sequences, over 20% of them present only once. Input material: PBMCs or a T cell subset sorted from them (not recorded which). These receptors were taken from an adult woman who had mild COVID-19 (a few samples of this study predate the infection). Cell type and time point are not known. The CDR3 runs from the conserved cysteine through the conserved F or W. The order of the fields is V gene, CDR3 protein.

>TRBV30
CAWSLTGDEQYF
>TRBV5-5
CASSLLDILYEQYF
>TRBV7-6
CASSHLTGELFF
>TRBV29-1
CSVVFGGKGYEQYF
>TRBV30
CAWTPRTGAIYGYTF
>TRBV7-9
CASSLDSNRGQPQHF
>TRBV7-9
CASRGGANVLTF
>TRBV4-1
CASSRTSDDYEQYF
>TRBV7-2
CASSPGDRVVSGYTF
>TRBV4-3
CASSQDHRGAYSYEQYF
>TRBV19
CASSIASEGTYEQYF
>TRBV6-5
CASSYGTGATEAFF
>TRBV5-1
CASSPQGDGELFF
>TRBV5-1
CASSADRGTDTQYF
>TRBV28
CASQTLDRARTEAFF
>TRBV25-1
CASSESASYGYTF
>TRBV9
CASSVDPGRYEQYF
>TRBV7-9
CASSFPSGSDTYEQYF
>TRBV20-1
CSVALHNEQFF
>TRBV5-6
CASSLVRVNEQFF
>TRBV5-5
CASSSVPEAFF
>TRBV5-1
CASSLTINTGELFF
>TRBV18
CASSPSDSRGYTF
>TRBV7-2
CASLTGYSYNEQFF
>TRBV12-3/TRBV12-4
CASSPRGGAGTEAFF
>TRBV7-2
CASCQGLPTDTQYF
>TRBV20-1
CSAVRGQETQYF
>TRBV7-8
CASSLAGQGVYEQYF
>TRBV9
CASSPGTDRGDYEQYF
>TRBV3-1
CASSQRDGPYEQYF
>TRBV20-1
CSARFGSAQHF
>TRBV20-1
CSARDRGETYEQYF
>TRBV11-1
CASSTWGDIQYF
>TRBV5-1
CASSLAPREDTEAFF
>TRBV6-5
CASRTSQRSNQPQHF
>TRBV7-8
CASSSQDTRSSYEQYF
>TRBV7-9
CASSWKGYEQYF
>TRBV6-2/TRBV6-3
CASRPGLVVETQYF
>TRBV20-1
CSATPRLAGSYNEQFF
>TRBV18
CASSPPLATPLEAFF